This T cell receptor beta chain was sequenced during a study of PD-L1 blockade in urothelial cancer. Whole-study context: Patients commenced atezolizumab in about 2014, and it was given at 1,200 mg intravenously every 3 weeks. Blood analysis occurred 3 weeks (second dose) and 6 weeks after treatment start.

Synthetically made TCR analog templates were put into each PCR as spikes. Profiled with immunoSEQ multiplex PCR; TCRdb holds only in-frame clones, not every one. Of 40,000 or so clones listed, 82% were seen once; the top ten hold around 20%. This clone was detected once. The CDR3 contains 16 residues. With 3 bases clipped from V and 1 base from J, the junction kept 10 bases outside the gene matches. CDR1 and CDR2 (germline): GTSNPN, SVGIG (reference sequence). The TCR sequence derives from a man in his 60s with urothelial cancer. Here the sequenced sample was PBMCs, taken around atezolizumab (anti-PD-L1) treatment. The V gene is TRBV30, the J gene TRBJ2-5, with TRBD2 identical over 8 bases. CDR3 sequence: CAWSVGAGGTQETQYF. The CDR3 region has the DNA TGTGCCTGGAGCGTGGGGGCGGGGGGTACCCAAGAGACCCAGTACTTC. Full variable domain (outside the CDR3, taken from reference TRBV30 and TRBJ2-5): SQTIHQWPATLVQPVGSPLSLECTVEGTSNPNLYWYRQAAGRGLQLLFYSVGIGQISSEVPQNLSASRPQDRQFILSSKKLLLSDSGFYLCAWSVGAGGTQETQYFGPGTRLLVL.